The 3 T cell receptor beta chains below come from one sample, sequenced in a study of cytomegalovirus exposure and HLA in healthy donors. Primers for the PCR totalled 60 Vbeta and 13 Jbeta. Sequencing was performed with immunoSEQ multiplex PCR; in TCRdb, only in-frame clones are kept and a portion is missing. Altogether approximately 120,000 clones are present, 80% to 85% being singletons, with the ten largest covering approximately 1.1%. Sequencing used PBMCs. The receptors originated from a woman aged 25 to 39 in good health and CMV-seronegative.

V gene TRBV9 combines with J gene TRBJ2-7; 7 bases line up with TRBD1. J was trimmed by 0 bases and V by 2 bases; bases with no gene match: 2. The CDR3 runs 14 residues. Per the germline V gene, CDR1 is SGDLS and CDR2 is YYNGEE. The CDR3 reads CASSVTGSSYEQYF. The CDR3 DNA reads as TGTGCCAGCAGCGTGACAGGGAGCTCCTACGAGCAGTACTTC.

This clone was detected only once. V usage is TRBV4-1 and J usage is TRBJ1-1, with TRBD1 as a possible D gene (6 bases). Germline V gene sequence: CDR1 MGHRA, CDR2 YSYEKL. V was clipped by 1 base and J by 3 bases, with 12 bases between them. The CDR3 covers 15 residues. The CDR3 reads CASSQGRGGYTEAFF. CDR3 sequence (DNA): TGCGCCAGCAGCCAAGGCAGGGGTGGGTACACTGAAGCTTTCTTT.

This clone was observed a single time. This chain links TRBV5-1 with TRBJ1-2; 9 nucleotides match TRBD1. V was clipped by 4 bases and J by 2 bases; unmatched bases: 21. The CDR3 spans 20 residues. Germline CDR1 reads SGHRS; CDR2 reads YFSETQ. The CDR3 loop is CASSPEFRTGVFWANYGYTF. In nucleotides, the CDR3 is TGCGCCAGCAGCCCCGAATTTCGGACAGGGGTATTCTGGGCCAACTATGGCTACACCTTC.